This T cell receptor beta chain is drawn from a study of naive and memory T cell subsets. Study conclusions and caveats: Activation and differentiation may alter RNA-based TCR counts.

Both TRBC1 and TRBC2 were covered by a beta constant-region primer of two equimolar oligonucleotides. Ligated cDNA was amplified by four rounds of PCR with nested alpha and beta constant-region primers and SP2. MiXCR, run by TCRdb on the UMI-ligation and nested PCR reads, gives a single entry per CDR3 protein. This table holds 120,000 or so distinct CDR3 sequences, 35% to 40% found once. A few counts support this clonotype. Its antigen is not identified. V was clipped by 3 bases and J by 4 bases; unmatched bases: 6. Germline CDR1 is DFQATT and CDR2 is SNEGSKA (reference sequence). The CDR3 has 14 residues.

Sequencing was done on a sample of central memory CD4+ T cells from blood. The chain is built from TRBV20-1 and TRBJ2-5, with 9 bases aligning to TRBD1. The sequence was collected from a human donor in good health. This CDR3 reads CSARVMGQGETQYF. In nucleotides, the CDR3 is TGCAGTGCTAGGGTGATGGGACAGGGAGAGACCCAGTACTTC.